This is a list of T cell receptor beta chains from one sample in a study of blood T cell repertoires in COVID-19. TCRdb keeps only in-frame clones here, not all; method: immunoSEQ multiplex PCR. The data contain around 140,000 clones, 70% to 85% of them singletons. Specimen: peripheral blood. All receptors come from a man in his 60s with active or convalescent COVID-19. Each CDR3 is given with its conserved first and last residue. The order of the fields is clone size, V gene, D gene, J gene, CDR3 protein, CDR3 DNA. The D gene is left open where the match is weak. The size of a clone is reported for some rows only, either as once, few or many, or as a class for expanded clones.

NA	TRBV7-2	NA	TRBJ2-2	CASTSVGAGELFF	TGTGCCAGCACCTCCGTAGGGGCCGGGGAGCTGTTTTTT
NA	TRBV5-4	TRBD1	TRBJ2-3	CASSFRTGGRDTQYF	TGTGCCAGCAGCTTTCGGACAGGGGGCCGAGATACGCAGTATTTT
few	TRBV9	NA	TRBJ2-2	CASSAGTLDSTGELFF	TGTGCCAGCAGCGCCGGGACCCTGGACAGCACCGGGGAGCTGTTTTTT
NA	TRBV14	TRBD1	TRBJ1-5	CASSQDWRQGGLNQPQHF	TGTGCCAGCAGCCAAGATTGGCGGCAGGGGGGACTCAATCAGCCCCAGCATTTT
few	TRBV7-7	TRBD1	TRBJ2-5	CASSSGTGGIGTQYF	TGTGCCAGCAGCTCAGGGACAGGGGGCATCGGGACCCAGTACTTC
NA	TRBV6-1	TRBD1	TRBJ1-3	CASSEGRGHTIYF	TGTGCCAGCAGTGAAGGCAGGGGGCACACCATATATTTT
NA	TRBV6-2/TRBV6-3	NA	TRBJ1-3	CASSRTDRIPSGNTIYF	TGTGCCAGCAGCCGGACCGACAGGATACCCTCTGGAAACACCATATATTTT
NA	TRBV2	NA	TRBJ1-5	CASRVGGGDHQPQHF	TGTGCCAGCAGGGTTGGCGGAGGGGATCATCAGCCCCAGCATTTT
NA	TRBV4-3	NA	TRBJ1-4	CASSQDQGPTEKLFF	TGCGCCAGCAGCCAAGATCAGGGTCCAACTGAAAAACTGTTTTTT
NA	TRBV11-2	TRBD2	TRBJ2-1	CASSRGGPYNEQFF	TGTGCCAGCAGCCGCGGGGGACCCTACAATGAGCAGTTCTTC
NA	TRBV27	NA	TRBJ2-2	CASSFRTGELFF	TGTGCCAGCAGTTTTCGCACCGGGGAGCTGTTTTTT
NA	TRBV19	TRBD1	TRBJ1-6	CASSARTGGYNSPLHF	TGTGCCAGTAGTGCGAGGACAGGGGGCTATAATTCACCCCTCCACTTT
NA	TRBV30	NA	TRBJ1-2	CAWSPGTSNYGYTF	TGTGCCTGGAGTCCCGGGACATCTAACTATGGCTACACCTTC
few	TRBV7-9	NA	TRBJ2-5	CASSRQGKTQYF	TGTGCCAGCAGTCGGCAGGGAAAGACCCAGTACTTC
once	TRBV5-1	NA	TRBJ2-5	CASSFLVTGETQYF	TGCGCCAGCAGCTTTTTAGTGACGGGAGAGACCCAGTACTTC
NA	TRBV7-2	NA	TRBJ2-5	CASSYSRRGETQYF	TGTGCCAGCAGCTACTCCCGCAGAGGAGAGACCCAGTACTTC
NA	TRBV7-2	NA	TRBJ1-1	CASSLVGQVNTEAFF	TGTGCCAGCAGCTTAGTGGGACAAGTGAACACTGAAGCTTTCTTT